One sample yielded the 29 T cell receptor beta chains listed below, sequenced in a study of T cell responses to AZD1222 COVID-19 vaccine. Sequenced by immunoSEQ multiplex PCR; TCRdb stores in-frame clones only, minus some. Among 200,000 or so clones listed, approximately 94% were seen once. The sequences come from peripheral blood, collected 28 days after the second AZD1222 dose. The origin of the receptors is an adult who received the AZD1222 COVID-19 vaccine.

The chain uses TRBV19 and TRBJ2-1; D uncertain. The CDR3 has 16 residues. Trimming took 3 bases from V and 4 from J, leaving 16 bases between them. The V gene's germline CDR1 is LNHDA and CDR2 SQIVND (reference sequence). The CDR3: CASSITVPLAYNEQFF. CDR3 coding DNA: TGTGCCAGTAGTATTACCGTCCCGCTTGCGTACAATGAGCAGTTCTTC.

This chain links TRBV2 with TRBJ1-5; 7 bases align to TRBD1. The V gene's germline CDR1 is SNHLY and CDR2 FYNNEI. CDR3 size: 14 residues. J lost 4 bases, V lost 6 bases, and 6 bases had no gene match. The CDR3 reads CASRVQGGNQPQHF. The CDR3 bases are TGTGCCAGCAGAGTCCAGGGGGGGAATCAGCCCCAGCATTTT.

The V gene is TRBV28, the J gene TRBJ1-3; a possible D gene is TRBD1 (5 bases). The V and J ends lost 3 bases and 3 bases respectively, with 9 bases between them. Germline V CDR1 and CDR2: MDHEN, SYDVKM. This CDR3 comprises 14 residues. CDR3 loop: CASSLAGIGNTIYF. Here the CDR3 DNA reads TGTGCCAGCAGTTTGGCAGGGATTGGAAACACCATATATTTT.

The rearrangement links TRBV25-1 to TRBJ1-4; D is perhaps TRBD1 (6 bases). There are 13 residues in the CDR3. V shed 3 bases and J shed 10 bases, with 12 bases lying between them. The germline CDR1 and CDR2 sequences are MGHDK and SYGVNS. The chain's CDR3 is CASSEAGGGKLFF. CDR3 DNA: TGTGCCAGCAGTGAGGCCGGGGGCGGAAAACTGTTTTTT.

The genes are TRBV3-1 (or the pseudogene TRBV3-2) and TRBJ1-2, with D possibly being TRBD1 (5 bases). The CDR3 is 12 residues long. CDR1 is LGHDT, CDR2 YNNKEL, per germline (reference sequence). Trimming took off 4 bases at V and 7 bases at J, with 10 bases between the two ends. The CDR3 reads CASSPEGFGYTF. Written as DNA, the CDR3 is TGTGCCAGCAGCCCGGAGGGGTTTGGCTACACCTTC.

This rearrangement joins TRBV6-5 to TRBJ2-7, with D maybe TRBD2 (6 bases). In germline, CDR1 is MNHEY, CDR2 SVGAGI. The V end was cut by 7 bases, the J end by 1 base, with 17 bases between. This CDR3 contains 15 residues. As DNA, the CDR3 is TGTGCCAGCATATCACGGCGGGGCCAGTCCTACGAGCAGTACTTC. Its translation is CASISRRGQSYEQYF.

The rearrangement joins TRBV4-3 to TRBJ1-1; D not resolved. Trimming took 4 bases from V and 2 from J, leaving 11 bases between them. Germline V gene lookup returns CDR1 LGHNA and CDR2 YSLEER. The CDR3 is made up of 14 amino acids. The CDR3 DNA reads as TGCGCCAGCAGCCCGAGGACCGCCAACACTGAAGCTTTCTTT. Its translation is CASSPRTANTEAFF.

This chain connects TRBV10-3 to TRBJ2-3, with D perhaps given as TRBD1 or TRBD2 (7 bases each). The CDR3 runs 16 residues. V dropped 7 bases and J dropped 1 base, with 18 bases sitting between them. Germline-derived CDR1 and CDR2 are ENHRY and SYGVKD. In DNA, the CDR3 is TGTGCCATCACAACTCGGGCAGGGGGGGGCACAGATACGCAGTATTTT. It codes for CAITTRAGGGTDTQYF.

The CDR3 nucleotides read TGTGCCAGTACCCTTGGCCCATCAACAGGCTCCTATGGCTACACCTTC. Its protein is CASTLGPSTGSYGYTF. The chain combines TRBV19 with TRBJ1-2; D possibly corresponds to TRBD1 (5 bases). The CDR3 length is 16 residues. Germline V gene lookup returns CDR1 LNHDA and CDR2 SQIVND (reference sequence). Between the trimmed V and J ends, which lost 7 bases and 4 bases, there was a span of 22 bases.

The CDR3 DNA reads TGTGCCAGCTCTTCGCAACAGGGAGCTGGGGCCAACGTCCTGACTTTC. This translates into CASSSQQGAGANVLTF. The chain recombines TRBV18 with TRBJ2-6; perhaps TRBD1 as D (6 bases). The germline V gene encodes CDR1 KGHSH and CDR2 LQKENI. The ends were cut back, 6 bases at V and 2 bases at J, with 14 bases in the middle. This CDR3 contains 16 residues. The entire variable domain, with the rest obtained from reference TRBV18 and TRBJ2-6, is as follows: NAGVMQNPRHLVRRRGQEARLRCSPMKGHSHVYWYRQLPEEGLKFMVYLQKENIIDESGMPKERFSAEFPKEGPSILRIQQVVRGDSAAYFCASSSQQGAGANVLTFGAGSRLTVL.

V gene TRBV7-9 combines with J gene TRBJ1-5, with D perhaps matching TRBD1 (5 bases). V shed 3 bases and J shed 0 bases, with 18 bases lying between them. The CDR3 spans 18 residues. The germline V gene has CDR1 SEHNR and CDR2 FQNEAQ (reference sequence). CDR3 DNA sequence: TGTGCCAGCAGCTTGGAAAGGTCCTGGGGGGATAGCAATCAGCCCCAGCATTTT. Amino acids: CASSLERSWGDSNQPQHF.

The gene calls are TRBV4-2 and TRBJ2-3; D possibly matches TRBD1 or TRBD2 (5 bases each). Trimming pared 0 bases from V and 5 bases from J, leaving 9 bases between. Germline V gene lookup returns CDR1 LGHNA and CDR2 YNFKEQ. This CDR3 spans 14 amino acids. The CDR3 loop reads CASSQDNGGDTQYF. DNA of the CDR3: TGTGCCAGCAGCCAAGATAATGGGGGAGATACGCAGTATTTT.

The chain employs TRBV19 and TRBJ1-3; TRBD1 matches 8 bases. The CDR3 is made up of 13 amino acids. CDR1 and CDR2 (germline): LNHDA, SQIVND (reference sequence). V was clipped by 9 bases and J by 1 base; unmatched bases: 2. Written as DNA, the CDR3 is TGTGCCAGCAGGGGGCGGTCTGGAAACACCATATATTTT. This translates into CASRGRSGNTIYF. Together with reference TRBV19 and TRBJ1-3, the CDR3 gives the full variable domain: DGGITQSPKYLFRKEGQNVTLSCEQNLNHDAMYWYRQDPGQGLRLIYYSQIVNDFQKGDIAEGYSVSREKKESFPLTVTSAQKNPTAFYLCASRGRSGNTIYFGEGSWLTVV.

This sequence joins TRBV7-2 and TRBJ1-5; TRBD1 agrees at 8 bases. CDR3 size: 15 residues. Looked up from germline, CDR1 is SGHTA and CDR2 is FQGNSA. Germline trimming cut 5 bases from V and 7 bases from J; bases unmatched to any gene: 10. CDR3 region: CASSRPGGVGQPQHF. For the CDR3, the DNA is TGTGCCAGCAGCCGTCCAGGGGGCGTAGGACAGCCCCAGCATTTT.

In DNA form, the CDR3 reads TGTGCCAGCAGTTTATCCGGCCCTAGGGCCCAGCATTTT. Translation gives CASSLSGPRAQHF. The rearrangement links TRBV12-3 or TRBV12-4 to TRBJ1-5; D is unresolved. Trimming removed 2 bases at V and 11 bases at J, with 13 bases between. The CDR3 covers 13 residues.

The V call is TRBV6-6, the J call TRBJ1-2; perhaps TRBD1 as D (5 bases). V lost 8 bases and J lost 6, with 28 bases in between. Germline V gene lookup returns CDR1 MNHNY and CDR2 SVGAGI (reference sequence). This CDR3 has 17 amino acids. CDR3 in DNA: TGTGCCAGCTGTCCCCGCCTGACAGAGGAAAATTACAATGGCTACACCTTC. It translates to CASCPRLTEENYNGYTF.

The CDR3, as DNA: TGTGCCAGCAGCTCCCGGACAGGGGCAGAGACCCAGTACTTC. Its translation: CASSSRTGAETQYF. The chain couples TRBV9 to TRBJ2-5, with 9 nucleotides matching TRBD1. Looked up from germline, CDR1 is SGDLS and CDR2 is YYNGEE. V lost 4 bases, J lost 4 bases, and 5 bases stayed unmatched. The CDR3 consists of 14 residues.

This clone appeared a single time. The chain employs TRBV6-5 and TRBJ2-1; tentatively, D is TRBD1 (6 bases). CDR3 size: 15 residues. Trimming took off 6 bases at V and 2 bases at J, with 14 bases between the two ends. Germline CDR1 MNHEY, CDR2 SVGAGI. The CDR3 sequence: CASSGRGKAYNEQFF. As DNA, the CDR3 is TGTGCCAGCAGCGGCAGGGGAAAGGCCTACAATGAGCAGTTCTTC.

The J gene is TRBJ1-1, the V gene TRBV18; D call uncertain. The germline V gene encodes CDR1 KGHSH and CDR2 LQKENI. The V end lost 3 bases, the J end lost 0 bases, and 8 bases lay between the germline ends. The CDR3 totals 14 residues. CDR3 region: CASSPVSMNTEAFF. CDR3 in DNA: TGTGCCAGCTCACCGGTCAGCATGAACACTGAAGCTTTCTTT. The entire variable domain, with the rest obtained from reference TRBV18 and TRBJ1-1, is as follows: NAGVMQNPRHLVRRRGQEARLRCSPMKGHSHVYWYRQLPEEGLKFMVYLQKENIIDESGMPKERFSAEFPKEGPSILRIQQVVRGDSAAYFCASSPVSMNTEAFFGQGTRLTVV.

The chain is built from TRBV5-4 and TRBJ1-6; D is possibly TRBD1 (5 bases). The CDR3 has 15 amino acids. V gave up 4 bases and J gave up 7 bases, with 15 bases separating them. CDR1 is SGHNT and CDR2 is YYREEE in the germline V gene (reference sequence). CDR3 loop: CASSAGLGGNSPLHF. The DNA for the CDR3 is TGTGCCAGCAGCGCCGGGTTGGGGGGGAATTCACCCCTCCACTTT.

This chain uses TRBV6-5 with TRBJ1-4; 9 nucleotides align to TRBD1. CDR1 and CDR2 from the germline V gene are MNHEY and SVGAGI. V gave up 6 bases and J gave up 3 bases; unmatched junction bases: 5. This CDR3 has 15 residues. In DNA, the CDR3 is TGTGCCAGCAGAACAGGGGGCTCGGCTAATGAAAAACTGTTTTTT. This gives the protein CASRTGGSANEKLFF.

This chain joins TRBV13 and TRBJ1-1, with D uncertain. CDR1 is PRHDT, CDR2 FYEKMQ, per germline (reference sequence). Deletions cut 1 base from V and 8 bases from J, with 5 bases between. The CDR3 contains 11 residues. This CDR3 is CASSLAAEAFF. The CDR3 DNA reads as TGTGCCAGCAGCTTAGCTGCCGAAGCTTTCTTT.

This sequence joins TRBV19 and TRBJ1-1; 7 positions match TRBD1. The CDR3 is made up of 15 amino acids. V lost 7 bases, J lost 4 bases, and 12 bases stayed unmatched. The V gene's germline CDR1 is LNHDA and CDR2 SQIVND (reference sequence). Here the CDR3 DNA reads TGTGCCAGTATGATGGGGATTGACAGGGCCACTGAAGCTTTCTTT. This sequence encodes CASMMGIDRATEAFF.

The chain joins TRBV28 to TRBJ1-1, with D unresolved. The CDR3 runs 10 residues. Germline CDR1 and CDR2: MDHEN and SYDVKM. V lost 3 bases and J 6 bases, leaving 2 bases between the germline ends. This CDR3 reads CASSFPEAFF. The CDR3 bases are TGTGCCAGCAGTTTTCCTGAAGCTTTCTTT.

V is TRBV24-1 and J is TRBJ1-5; 10 positions agree with TRBD1. The CDR3 is 17 amino acids. The V segment lost 9 bases and the J segment 2 bases; nucleotides outside the gene matches: 12. Germline V gene data show CDR1 as KGHDR and CDR2 as SFDVKD. CDR3 nucleotide sequence: TGTGCCACCTCCCCCCGGACAGGGGGATTGGGCAATCAGCCCCAGCATTTT. It encodes CATSPRTGGLGNQPQHF.

The chain is built from TRBV29-1 and TRBJ1-1; D remains unclear. Germline CDR1 SQVTM, CDR2 ANQGSEA. Trimming shortened V by 1 base and J by 3 bases, and 15 bases separated the two germline ends. The CDR3 consists of 15 residues. As DNA, the CDR3 is TGCAGCGTTGAAGGGGCGTGGGGTAAGGACACTGAAGCTTTCTTT. Protein sequence: CSVEGAWGKDTEAFF.

V gene TRBV29-1 combines with J gene TRBJ2-2; D perhaps matches TRBD2 (6 bases). Trimming stripped 4 bases from V and 4 bases from J, with 22 bases between. The CDR3 is 17 amino acids. The germline gives CDR1 SQVTM, CDR2 ANQGSEA. The CDR3 sequence is CSVAPLPGTGSTGELFF. CDR3 in DNA: TGCAGCGTTGCCCCTCTACCCGGGACTGGCTCCACCGGGGAGCTGTTTTTT.

This clone was seen a single time. This rearrangement joins TRBV7-7 to TRBJ1-3; D might be TRBD1 (6 bases). CDR1 is SSHAT, CDR2 FNYEAQ, per germline (reference sequence). V was clipped by 6 bases and J by 4 bases, with 25 bases between them. There are 18 residues in the CDR3. The CDR3 here is CASSQDRTVNGGGNTIYF. As DNA, the CDR3 is TGTGCCAGCAGTCAAGACCGGACAGTGAACGGAGGAGGAAACACCATATATTTT.

J is TRBJ1-6 and V is TRBV6-5; tentatively, D is TRBD1 (6 bases). CDR3 length equals 14 residues. V was pared by 5 bases and J by 10 bases, with 15 bases between. Germline CDR1 and CDR2: MNHEY and SVGAGI. The chain's CDR3 is CASSREGVDSPLHF. In DNA, the CDR3 is TGTGCCAGCAGTCGCGAGGGGGTAGACTCACCCCTCCACTTT.